Listed below are T cell receptor beta chains from one sample, sequenced in a study of T cell changes during pregnancy in multiple sclerosis. Sequencing used immunoSEQ multiplex PCR; TCRdb keeps in-frame clones, though not all of them. The repertoire includes about 64,000 clones, 92% of them detected once, and roughly 1.4% sits in the top ten. This sample comprised peripheral blood, obtained in the second trimester of pregnancy. The receptors shown here come from a female donor with multiple sclerosis, enrolled in a pregnancy study. Each CDR3 is given with its conserved first and last residue. The D gene is left open where the match is weak. Expanded clones are given a class, and other clones once, few, many or no size at all.

abundance,j_gene,v_gene,d_gene,CDR3nt,CDR3aa
-,TRBJ1-2,TRBV7-6,-,TGTGCCAGCAGCTTTCCCACCTCGCAGGGCTACACCTTC,CASSFPTSQGYTF
-,TRBJ1-3,TRBV6-6,-,TGTGCCATCCGAGGGAGCTCTGGAAACACCATATATTTT,CAIRGSSGNTIYF
-,TRBJ1-1,TRBV7-8,TRBD1,TGTGCCAGCAGCTTAGAGGGGACAGGGGTCTACACTGAAGCTTTCTTT,CASSLEGTGVYTEAFF
-,TRBJ1-2,TRBV19,-,TGTGCCAGTAGTACCTCCGGGTACTATGGCTACACCTTC,CASSTSGYYGYTF
-,TRBJ2-7,TRBV11-2,-,TGTGCCAGCAGCTTAGGAGGGCCTTCCTACGAGCAGTACTTC,CASSLGGPSYEQYF
-,TRBJ2-5,TRBV13,-,TGTGCCAGCAGCGAGTCGGGAGCGGAGACCCAGTACTTC,CASSESGAETQYF
-,TRBJ1-1,TRBV9,-,TGTGCCAGCAGCCTTCACAGGGAGAACACTGAAGCTTTCTTT,CASSLHRENTEAFF
-,TRBJ2-7,TRBV28,-,TGTGCCAGCGTCTCCGGGACAAATCACTACGAGCAGTACTTC,CASVSGTNHYEQYF
-,TRBJ1-4,TRBV19,TRBD1,TGTGCCAGTAGGCGCGACAGGGATGAAAAACTGTTTTTT,CASRRDRDEKLFF
-,TRBJ1-4,TRBV19,-,TGTGCCAGTAGTAGCCAGGGTTACGTGGGTGAAAAACTGTTTTTT,CASSSQGYVGEKLFF
-,TRBJ1-4,TRBV5-4,-,TGTGCCAGCAGCTTCGGGGGGAATGAAAAACTGTTTTTT,CASSFGGNEKLFF
once,TRBJ1-3,TRBV2,TRBD1,TGTGCCAGCAGTAGACAGGGGGGATATGGAAACACCATATATTTT,CASSRQGGYGNTIYF
-,TRBJ2-7,TRBV7-9,-,TGTGCCAGCAGCTTAGCCCCGCTTAGTGGCGAGCAGTACTTC,CASSLAPLSGEQYF
-,TRBJ1-2,TRBV19,-,TGTGCCAGTAGTATCGGGGTCCTTAACTATGGCTACACCTTC,CASSIGVLNYGYTF
-,TRBJ1-2,TRBV4-3,-,TGCGCCAGCAGCCAAGTGGCGGGTTGGGAGAACTATGGCTACACCTTC,CASSQVAGWENYGYTF
-,TRBJ1-2,TRBV19,TRBD1,TGTGCCAGTAAAAAGACAGGGAATCCGTCCGGCTACACCTTC,CASKKTGNPSGYTF
-,TRBJ2-2,TRBV5-6,TRBD2,TGTGCCAGCAGCTTTTCGACTAGCGGGAACACCGGGGAGCTGTTTTTT,CASSFSTSGNTGELFF
-,TRBJ1-4,TRBV7-9,TRBD1,TGTGCCAGCAGCGCTGCGACAGGGCCATATGAAAAACTGTTTTTT,CASSAATGPYEKLFF
-,TRBJ1-3,TRBV6-1,-,TGTGCCAGCAGTGAACGTCAGACCCCGGGGGGAAACACCATATATTTT,CASSERQTPGGNTIYF
-,TRBJ1-1,TRBV4-1,TRBD1,TGCGCCAGCAGCCATATACGACAGGGCGCGAACACTGAAGCTTTCTTT,CASSHIRQGANTEAFF
-,TRBJ2-3,TRBV7-2,TRBD2,TGTGCCACCAGCGGTAGCGGGACCCCCACAGATACGCAGTATTTT,CATSGSGTPTDTQYF
few,TRBJ1-3,TRBV10-2,TRBD1,TGCGCCAGCAGTAGGGGGCTAGATGGAAACACCATATATTTT,CASSRGLDGNTIYF
-,TRBJ2-5,TRBV7-9,-,TGTGCCAGCAGCTTAGTTTCGGACTTACAAGAGACCCAGTACTTC,CASSLVSDLQETQYF
-,TRBJ2-7,TRBV6-5,-,TGTGCCAGCAGTTACTCCCCCAGCCAGGACGAGCAGTACTTC,CASSYSPSQDEQYF
-,TRBJ1-5,TRBV18,-,TGTGCCAGCTCACCTGGTGAGCCGAGCAATCAGCCCCAGCATTTT,CASSPGEPSNQPQHF
-,TRBJ1-1,TRBV5-1,-,TGCGCCAGCAGCTCAGCCAGGGACGGCGGGGGTGATTTCTTT,CASSSARDGGGDFF
-,TRBJ1-2,TRBV19,TRBD1,TGTGCCAGTAGTACCGGGACAGATCAAGTGGGCTACACCTTC,CASSTGTDQVGYTF
-,TRBJ2-1,TRBV9,-,TGTGCCAGCAGCAGCGGCCCGCAGCAGTTCTTC,CASSSGPQQFF
-,TRBJ2-7,TRBV5-4,TRBD1,TGTGCCAGCAGGCTCCAAGGGGGCGGAAGCTCCTACGAGCAGTACTTC,CASRLQGGGSSYEQYF
-,TRBJ2-3,TRBV6-1,TRBD2,TGTGCCAGCAGTGAAGGCGCCCTAGCGGGAGCAGATACGCAGTATTTT,CASSEGALAGADTQYF
-,TRBJ1-5,TRBV6-1,-,TGTGCCAGCAGTATTCACAGGAGTTTCAATCAGCCCCAGCATTTT,CASSIHRSFNQPQHF
-,TRBJ1-5,TRBV7-6,-,TGTGCCAGCAGCAGGGGTGGGCAGCCCCAGCATTTT,CASSRGGQPQHF
-,TRBJ2-4,TRBV2,-,TGTGCCAGCAGTCTGGACTCTGTTAGGGACTTC,CASSLDSVRDF
-,TRBJ2-4,TRBV10-1,TRBD2,TGCGCCAGCAGTGGCGGGGGGGCCAAAAACATTCAGTACTTC,CASSGGGAKNIQYF